The source of this TCR beta chain is a study of blood T cell repertoires in COVID-19. Turning to the study itself: Sites in the United States, Italy and Spain provided acute and convalescent COVID-19 samples. T cells, B-cell-depleted T cells, or PBMCs supplied cDNA or gDNA.

As processed by the authors: Amplification of reference gene primers provided the estimated nucleated cell counts. TCRdb's table, derived via immunoSEQ multiplex PCR, lists solely in-frame clones and lacks some. Clonal size and the V and J genes are those of that table, whereas D and trimming came from the DNA. Of about 190,000 clones listed, less than 90% are singletons. V lost 2 bases to trimming and J lost 7 bases; unmatched junction nucleotides: 7. CDR1 and CDR2 from the germline V gene are LGHNA and YNFKEQ. The CDR3 contains 15 residues. The sample holds a few counts of this clone. The sequenced sample was peripheral blood. The chain uses TRBV4-2 and TRBJ2-1; 8 bases are shared with TRBD2. The TCR comes from a woman between 40 and 50 years old with acute or convalescent COVID-19. In nucleotides, the CDR3 is TGTGCCAGCAGCCAATCCATCTCGGGGGGGAATGAGCAGTTCTTC. Translated: CASSQSISGGNEQFF.